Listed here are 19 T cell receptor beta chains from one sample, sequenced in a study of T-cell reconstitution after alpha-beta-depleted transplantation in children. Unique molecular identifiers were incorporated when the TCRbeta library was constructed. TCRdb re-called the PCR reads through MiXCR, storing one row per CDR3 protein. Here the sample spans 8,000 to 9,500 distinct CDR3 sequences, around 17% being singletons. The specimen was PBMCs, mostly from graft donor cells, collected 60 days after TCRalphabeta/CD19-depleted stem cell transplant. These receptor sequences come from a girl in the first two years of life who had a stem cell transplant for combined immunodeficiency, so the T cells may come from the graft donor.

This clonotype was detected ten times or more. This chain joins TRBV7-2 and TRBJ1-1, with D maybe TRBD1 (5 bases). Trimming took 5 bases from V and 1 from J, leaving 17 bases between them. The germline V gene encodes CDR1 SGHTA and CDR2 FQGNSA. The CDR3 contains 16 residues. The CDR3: CASSPQAGLGNTEAFF. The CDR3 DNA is TGTGCCAGCAGCCCACAGGCGGGACTGGGGAACACTGAAGCTTTCTTT.

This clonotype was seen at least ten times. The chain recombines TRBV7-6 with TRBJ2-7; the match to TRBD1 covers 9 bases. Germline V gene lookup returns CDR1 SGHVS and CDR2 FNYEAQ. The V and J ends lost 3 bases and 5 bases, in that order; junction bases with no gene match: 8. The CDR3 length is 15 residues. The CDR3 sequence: CASSLGQGGVHEQYF. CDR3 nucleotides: TGTGCCAGCAGCTTGGGACAGGGAGGCGTTCACGAGCAGTACTTC.

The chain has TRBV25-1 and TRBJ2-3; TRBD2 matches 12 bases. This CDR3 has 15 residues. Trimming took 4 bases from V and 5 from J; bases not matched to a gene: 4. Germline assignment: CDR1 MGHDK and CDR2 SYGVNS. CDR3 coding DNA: TGTGCCAGCAGTGTATTGGGACTAGCGGGAGATACGCAGTATTTT. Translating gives CASSVLGLAGDTQYF.

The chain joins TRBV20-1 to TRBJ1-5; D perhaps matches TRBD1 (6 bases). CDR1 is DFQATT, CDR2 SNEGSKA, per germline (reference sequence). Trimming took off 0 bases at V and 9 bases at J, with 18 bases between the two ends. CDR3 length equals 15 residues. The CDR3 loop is CSARDPRDTLRPQHF. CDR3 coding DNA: TGCAGTGCTAGAGACCCCCGGGACACCCTAAGGCCCCAGCATTTT.

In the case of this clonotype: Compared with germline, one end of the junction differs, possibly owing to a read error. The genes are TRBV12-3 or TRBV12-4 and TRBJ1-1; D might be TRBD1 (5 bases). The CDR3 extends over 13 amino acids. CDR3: CASSVTVNTEVFF. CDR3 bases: TGTGCCAGCAGCGTGACAGTGAACACTGAAGTTTTCTTT.

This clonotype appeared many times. The CDR3 here is CASSLTHNEQFF. The CDR3 DNA is TGTGCCAGCAGTTTGACCCACAATGAGCAGTTCTTC. This sequence joins TRBV12-3 or TRBV12-4 and TRBJ2-1, with D uncertain. Trimming took off 3 bases at V and 5 bases at J, with 5 bases between the two ends. CDR3 size: 12 residues.

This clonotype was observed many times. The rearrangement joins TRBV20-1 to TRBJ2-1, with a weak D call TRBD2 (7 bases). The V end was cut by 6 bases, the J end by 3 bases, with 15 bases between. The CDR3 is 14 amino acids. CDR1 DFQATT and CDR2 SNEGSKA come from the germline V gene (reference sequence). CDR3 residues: CSAPEGDYYNEQFF. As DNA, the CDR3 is TGCAGTGCGCCTGAGGGGGACTACTACAATGAGCAGTTCTTC.

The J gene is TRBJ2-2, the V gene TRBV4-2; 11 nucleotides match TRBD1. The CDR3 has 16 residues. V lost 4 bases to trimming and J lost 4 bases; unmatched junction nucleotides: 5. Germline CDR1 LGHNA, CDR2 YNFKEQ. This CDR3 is CASSREGTGGTGELFF. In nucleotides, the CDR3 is TGTGCCAGCAGCCGAGAAGGGACAGGGGGCACCGGGGAGCTGTTTTTT.

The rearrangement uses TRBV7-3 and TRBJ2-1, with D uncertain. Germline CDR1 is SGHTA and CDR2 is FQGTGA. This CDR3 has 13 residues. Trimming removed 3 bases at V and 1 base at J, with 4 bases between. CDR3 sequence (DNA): TGTGCCAGCAGCTTGGGATCCTACAATGAGCAGTTCTTC. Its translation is CASSLGSYNEQFF.

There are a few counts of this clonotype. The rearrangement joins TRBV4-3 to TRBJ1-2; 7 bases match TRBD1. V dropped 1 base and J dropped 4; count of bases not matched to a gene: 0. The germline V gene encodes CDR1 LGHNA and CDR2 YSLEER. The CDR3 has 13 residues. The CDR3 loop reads CASSQAGGYGYTF. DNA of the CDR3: TGCGCCAGCAGCCAAGCAGGGGGCTATGGCTACACCTTC.

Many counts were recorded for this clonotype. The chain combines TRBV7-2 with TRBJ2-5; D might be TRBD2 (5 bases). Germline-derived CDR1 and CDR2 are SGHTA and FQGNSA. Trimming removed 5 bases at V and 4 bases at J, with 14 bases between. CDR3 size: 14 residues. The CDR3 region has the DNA TGTGCCAGCAGCCCGAATGGTGGAGGAGAGACCCAGTACTTC. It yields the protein CASSPNGGGETQYF.

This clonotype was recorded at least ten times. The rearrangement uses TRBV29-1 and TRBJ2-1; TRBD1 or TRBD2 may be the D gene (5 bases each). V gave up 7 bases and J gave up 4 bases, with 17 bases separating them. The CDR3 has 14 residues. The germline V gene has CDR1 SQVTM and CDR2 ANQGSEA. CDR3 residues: CSAGKDGGYNEQFF. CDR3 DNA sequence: TGCAGCGCCGGGAAGGATGGGGGTTACAATGAGCAGTTCTTC.

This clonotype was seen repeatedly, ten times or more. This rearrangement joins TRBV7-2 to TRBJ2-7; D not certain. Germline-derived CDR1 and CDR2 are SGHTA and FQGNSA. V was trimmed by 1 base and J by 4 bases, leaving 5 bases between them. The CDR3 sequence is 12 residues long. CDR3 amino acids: CASSLDYYEQYF. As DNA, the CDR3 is TGTGCCAGCAGCTTAGACTATTACGAGCAGTACTTC.

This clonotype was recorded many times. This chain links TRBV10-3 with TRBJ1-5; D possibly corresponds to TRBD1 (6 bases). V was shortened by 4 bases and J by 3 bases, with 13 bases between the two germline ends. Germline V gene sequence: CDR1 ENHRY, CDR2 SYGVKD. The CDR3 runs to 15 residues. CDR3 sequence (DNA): TGTGCCATCAGTGTTTTACAGGGTGACAATCAGCCCCAGCATTTT. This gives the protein CAISVLQGDNQPQHF.

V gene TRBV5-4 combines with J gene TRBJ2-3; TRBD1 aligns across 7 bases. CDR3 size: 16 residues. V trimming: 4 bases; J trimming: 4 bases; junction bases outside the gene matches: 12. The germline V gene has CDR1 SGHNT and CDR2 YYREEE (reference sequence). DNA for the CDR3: TGTGCCAGCAGCATATTGACAGGGAGTCAGTCAGATACGCAGTATTTT. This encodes CASSILTGSQSDTQYF.

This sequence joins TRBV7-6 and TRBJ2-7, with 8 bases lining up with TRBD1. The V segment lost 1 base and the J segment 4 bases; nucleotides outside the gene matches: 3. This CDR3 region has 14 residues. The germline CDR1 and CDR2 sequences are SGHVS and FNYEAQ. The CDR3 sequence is CASSLVGQGYEQYF. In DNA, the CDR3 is TGTGCCAGCAGCTTAGTCGGACAGGGTTACGAGCAGTACTTC.

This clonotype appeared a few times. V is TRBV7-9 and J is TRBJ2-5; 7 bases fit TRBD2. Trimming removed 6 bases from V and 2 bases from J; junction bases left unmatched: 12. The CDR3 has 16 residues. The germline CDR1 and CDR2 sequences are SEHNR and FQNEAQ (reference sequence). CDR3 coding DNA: TGTGCCAGCAGTCGGGGGGACCGGACGGAACAAGAGACCCAGTACTTC. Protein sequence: CASSRGDRTEQETQYF.

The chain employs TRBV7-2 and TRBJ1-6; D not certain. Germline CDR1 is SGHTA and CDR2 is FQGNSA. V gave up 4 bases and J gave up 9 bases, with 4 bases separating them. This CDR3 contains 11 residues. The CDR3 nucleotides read TGTGCCAGCAGCTCTGGTTCACCCCTCCACTTT. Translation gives CASSSGSPLHF. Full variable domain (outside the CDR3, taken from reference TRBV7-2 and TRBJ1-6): GAGVSQSPSNKVTEKGKDVELRCDPISGHTALYWYRQSLGQGLEFLIYFQGNSAPDKSGLPSDRFSAERTGGSVSTLTIQRTQQEDSAVYLCASSSGSPLHFGNGTRLTVT.

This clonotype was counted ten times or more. The CDR3 reads CASSRQGGYNEQFF. CDR3 DNA: TGTGCCAGCAGCCGACAGGGTGGGTACAATGAGCAGTTCTTC. The chain has TRBV9 and TRBJ2-1, with 7 bases fitting TRBD1. CDR1 is SGDLS and CDR2 is YYNGEE in the germline V gene. Trimming took 4 bases from V and 4 from J; bases not matched to a gene: 5. This CDR3 is 14 amino acids long.